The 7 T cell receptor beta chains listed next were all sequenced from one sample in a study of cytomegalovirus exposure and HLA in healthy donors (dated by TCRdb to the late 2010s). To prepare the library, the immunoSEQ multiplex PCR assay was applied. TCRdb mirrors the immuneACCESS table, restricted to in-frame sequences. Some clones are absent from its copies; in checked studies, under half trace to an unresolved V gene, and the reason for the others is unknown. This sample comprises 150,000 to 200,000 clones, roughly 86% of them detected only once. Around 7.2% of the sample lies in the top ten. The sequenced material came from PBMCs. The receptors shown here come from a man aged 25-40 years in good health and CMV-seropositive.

The CDR3 region is CASRAQVDLEQYF. The DNA for the CDR3 is TGTGCCAGCAGGGCTCAAGTGGATCTCGAGCAGTACTTC. The chain combines TRBV6-5 with TRBJ2-7; D remains unclear. Germline CDR1 reads MNHEY; CDR2 reads SVGAGI. V was shortened by 6 bases and J by 6 bases, with 15 bases between the two germline ends. The CDR3 runs to 13 residues.

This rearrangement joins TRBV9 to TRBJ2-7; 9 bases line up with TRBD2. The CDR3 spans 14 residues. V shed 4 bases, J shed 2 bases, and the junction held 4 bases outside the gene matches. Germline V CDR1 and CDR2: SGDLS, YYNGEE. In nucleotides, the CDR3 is TGTGCCAGCAGCCCAGGGACTAGCACCTACGAGCAGTACTTC. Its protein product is CASSPGTSTYEQYF.

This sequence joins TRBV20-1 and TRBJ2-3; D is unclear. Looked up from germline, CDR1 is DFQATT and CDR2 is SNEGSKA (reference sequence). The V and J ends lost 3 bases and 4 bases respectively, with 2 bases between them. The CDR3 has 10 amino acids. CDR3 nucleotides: TGCAGTGCTAGCTCAGATACGCAGTATTTT. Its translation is CSASSDTQYF.

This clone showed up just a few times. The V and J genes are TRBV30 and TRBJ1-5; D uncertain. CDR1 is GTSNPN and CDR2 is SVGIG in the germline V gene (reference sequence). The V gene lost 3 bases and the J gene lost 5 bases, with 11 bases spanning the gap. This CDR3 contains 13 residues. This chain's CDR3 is CAWRINRDQPQHF. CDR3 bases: TGTGCCTGGAGAATAAACCGGGATCAGCCCCAGCATTTT.

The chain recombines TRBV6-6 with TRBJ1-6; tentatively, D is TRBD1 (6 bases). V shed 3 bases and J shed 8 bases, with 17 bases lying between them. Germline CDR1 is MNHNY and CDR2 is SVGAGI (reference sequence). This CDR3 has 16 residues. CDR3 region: CASSYHPLRGDSPLHF. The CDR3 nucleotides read TGTGCCAGCAGTTATCATCCTCTTAGGGGGGATTCACCCCTCCACTTT.

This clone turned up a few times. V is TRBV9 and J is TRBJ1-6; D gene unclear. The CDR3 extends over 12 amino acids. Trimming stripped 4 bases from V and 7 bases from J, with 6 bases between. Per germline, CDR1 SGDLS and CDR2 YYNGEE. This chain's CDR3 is CASSQRNSPLHF. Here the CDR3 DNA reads TGTGCCAGCAGCCAAAGAAATTCACCCCTCCACTTT.

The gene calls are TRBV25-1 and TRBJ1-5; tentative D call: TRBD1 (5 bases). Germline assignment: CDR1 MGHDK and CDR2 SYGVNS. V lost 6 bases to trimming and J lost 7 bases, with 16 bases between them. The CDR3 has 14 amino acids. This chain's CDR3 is CASRRGGQGQPQHF. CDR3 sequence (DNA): TGTGCCAGCAGACGGGGAGGGCAGGGACAGCCCCAGCATTTT.